This T cell receptor (beta chain) stems from a study of Ad26.COV2.S vaccination and SARS-CoV-2 variants. About the study: The donor belonged to the COV1001 Ad26.COV2.S trial arm.

Regarding treatment: 19 received Ad26.COV2.S at low or high dose, single or two shots; 5 received placebo; per-sample allocation not given. After the first vaccine or placebo injection, samples were drawn on day 63. Clones were sequenced by immunoSEQ multiplex PCR, and TCRdb holds only the in-frame ones, with some missing. Of a few hundred thousand clones listed, almost 90% are singletons. The V segment lost 0 bases and the J segment 3 bases; nucleotides outside the gene matches: 6. This CDR3 comprises 16 residues. Germline V gives CDR1 MGHRA, CDR2 YSYEKL. This material consisted of peripheral blood, taken in a trial of Ad26.COV2.S vaccine versus placebo. The clonotype was recovered from a person between 18 and 60 years old who received the Ad26.COV2.S COVID-19 vaccine or a placebo. The V call is TRBV4-1, the J call TRBJ2-7, with TRBD1 matching 9 bases. This chain's CDR3 is CASSQEGGTGFYEQYV. CDR3 DNA: TGCGCCAGCAGCCAAGAAGGGGGGACAGGGTTCTACGAGCAGTACGTC.